This T cell receptor (beta chain) is from a study of blood T cell repertoires in COVID-19. For the study at large: Sites in the United States, Italy and Spain provided acute and convalescent COVID-19 samples. PBMCs, B-cell-depleted T cells, or T cells provided the cDNA or gDNA that made up the material.

A single count supports this clone. CDR3 length: 14 amino acids. Germline lookup yields CDR1 MNHEY and CDR2 SVGAGI. The V end was cut by 6 bases, the J end by 3 bases, with 13 bases between. In the authors' workflow: It was from reference gene primer amplification that nucleated cell counts were estimated. TCRdb's table, derived via immunoSEQ multiplex PCR, lists solely in-frame clones and lacks some. That table gives V, J and clone size, and the DNA gave D and trimming. The sample includes 60,000 to 80,000 clones, 88% of them seen just once. Sequencing was carried out using peripheral blood. This clonotype originated in a human donor in a cohort sampled during active COVID-19. The gene calls are TRBV6-5 and TRBJ2-3, with a tentative D call TRBD1 (5 bases). The CDR3 reads CASRKGQGTDTQYF. Written as DNA, the CDR3 is TGTGCCAGCAGGAAGGGCCAGGGAACAGATACGCAGTATTTT.